The sequence of this T cell receptor (beta chain) was determined in a study of CD8 T cells in Susac syndrome. Peripheral blood CD8+ and CD4+ T cells were profiled by TCR beta sequencing. Controls were drawn from healthy donors and were matched for age and sex. Random hexamers primed reverse transcription of roughly 0.45 to 1 ug RNA. TCRdb reprocessed the immunoSEQ multiplex PCR reads via MiXCR and lists one record per CDR3 protein. The sample holds some 80,000 distinct CDR3 sequences, around 94% seen once. This CDR3 contains 13 residues. In germline, CDR1 is SNHLY, CDR2 FYNNEI. J lost 4 bases, V lost 6 bases, and 4 bases had no gene match.

The sequencing sample was made of CD8+ T cells from PBMCs. This sequence originates from a human donor in good health. The chain joins TRBV2 to TRBJ1-2; 8 bases agree with TRBD1. In DNA form, the CDR3 reads TGTGCCAGCAGGGACAGGGAAGTCTATGGCTACACCTTC. It encodes CASRDREVYGYTF.